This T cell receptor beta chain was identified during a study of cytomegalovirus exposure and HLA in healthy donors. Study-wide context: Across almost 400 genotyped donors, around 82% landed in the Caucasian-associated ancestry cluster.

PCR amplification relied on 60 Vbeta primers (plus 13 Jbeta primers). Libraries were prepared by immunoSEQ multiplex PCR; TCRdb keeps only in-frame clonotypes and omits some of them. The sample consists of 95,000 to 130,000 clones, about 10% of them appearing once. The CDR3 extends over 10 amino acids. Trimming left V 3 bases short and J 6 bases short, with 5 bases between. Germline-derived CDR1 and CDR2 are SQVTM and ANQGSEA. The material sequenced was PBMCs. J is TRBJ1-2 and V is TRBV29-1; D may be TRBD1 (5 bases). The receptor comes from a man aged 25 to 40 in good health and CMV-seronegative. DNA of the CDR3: TGCAGCGTTGACAGGGATGGCTACACCTTC. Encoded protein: CSVDRDGYTF.